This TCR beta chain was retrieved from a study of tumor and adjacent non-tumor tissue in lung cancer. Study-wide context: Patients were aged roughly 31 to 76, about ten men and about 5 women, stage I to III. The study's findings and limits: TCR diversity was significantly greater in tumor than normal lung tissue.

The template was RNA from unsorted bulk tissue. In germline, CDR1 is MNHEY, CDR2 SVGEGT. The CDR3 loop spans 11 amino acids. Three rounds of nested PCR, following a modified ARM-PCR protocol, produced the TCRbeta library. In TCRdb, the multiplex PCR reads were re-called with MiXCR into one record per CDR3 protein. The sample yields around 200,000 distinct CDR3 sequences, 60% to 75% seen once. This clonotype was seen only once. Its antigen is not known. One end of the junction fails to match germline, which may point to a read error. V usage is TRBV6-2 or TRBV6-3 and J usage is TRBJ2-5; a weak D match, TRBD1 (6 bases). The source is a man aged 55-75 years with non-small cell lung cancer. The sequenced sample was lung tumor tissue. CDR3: CASPGDQTQYF. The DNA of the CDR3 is TGCGCCAGCCCAGGGGACCAGACCCAGTACTTC.